This section outlines one TCR beta chain sequence together with its context. The clone's antigen remains unknown. This may come from a read error, since a much larger clone is one base off. The treatment or condition label on this specimen signifies: allogeneic hematopoietic cell transplantation with graft depleted of TCRalphabeta T cells and CD19 B cells. The children who served as transplant recipients had been given grafts of TCRalphabeta/CD19-depleted allogeneic hematopoietic cells. These data are taken from a study of T-cell reconstitution after alpha-beta-depleted transplantation in children (dated by TCRdb to about 2016). Describing the broader study: The study quantitatively tracked T-cell immune reconstitution after TCRalphabeta/CD19-depleted allogeneic hematopoietic cell transplantation in children using TCR repertoire profiling. Results and caveats for the whole study, not just this receptor: In some patients, the high TCRbeta diversity seen at day 60 was put down to recipient T cells and intrathymic progenitors that had survived conditioning. Hyperexpanded clone frequencies declined over subsequent months; after one year, T-cell counts and TCRbeta diversity were mostly attributed to newly produced T cells. Apparently early alphabetaT-cell count recovery about two months after transplant reportedly relied on only several hundred rapidly expanded clones derived from non-depleted graft cells.

Library prep was done by PCR. Instrument used: Illumina HiSeq 2500. Molecular barcoding was employed in the preparation of TCR libraries, with unique molecular identifiers being used to normalize TCRbeta repertoire quantification. TCRdb reprocessing: public reads trimmed at Q25 with fastp, clones called with MiXCR, in-frame beta chains kept. Entries that share a CDR3 protein sequence are merged under the most common genes and DNA. The sample table contains about 260,000 distinct CDR3 sequences; only one count was recorded for around a tenth of them. The ten most abundant clones make up 23% of the sample. The CDR3 numbers 12 residues from cysteine through phenylalanine. Of the read, only the CDR3 DNA is kept; its 36 bases are in frame from base 1. CDR1 and CDR2 were assigned from the germline V gene (reference sequence) as DFQATT and SNEGSKA.

The TCR was taken from a male patient under 10 years old who had a stem cell transplant for chronic granulomatous disease, so the T cells may come from the graft donor. The specimen was peripheral blood, collected 180 days after TCRalphabeta/CD19-depleted stem cell transplant. Rearrangement joined TRBV20-1 to TRBJ1-2; no D segment can be confidently identified. At the DNA level, the sequence is TGCAGTGCTAGAGATTCGACATATGGCGACACCTTC. Its amino acids are CSARDSTYGDTF.